The 32 T cell receptor beta chains reported below all come from one sample, sequenced in a study of blood T cell repertoires in COVID-19. Libraries were prepared by immunoSEQ multiplex PCR; TCRdb keeps only in-frame clonotypes and omits some of them. The data show around 97,000 clones, with roughly nine tenths seen just once and over 15% held by the top ten. Sequencing was performed on peripheral blood. The receptor set was obtained from a woman older than 75 in a cohort sampled during active COVID-19.

This sequence joins TRBV6-6 and TRBJ1-4; no firm D call. Germline V lookup: CDR1 MNHNY, CDR2 SVGAGI (reference sequence). The CDR3 runs to 13 residues. V lost 7 bases and J lost 7, with 13 bases in between. The CDR3 nucleotides are TGTGCCAGCAACCCTGACTACTTTGAAAAACTGTTTTTT. Protein product: CASNPDYFEKLFF.

This sequence joins TRBV2 and TRBJ2-3; 12 bases align to TRBD2. CDR3 length: 16 residues. V lost 11 bases and J lost 1; bases outside the gene matches: 10. In germline, CDR1 is SNHLY, CDR2 FYNNEI. The chain's CDR3 is CASPTSGSLGTDTQYF. CDR3 DNA sequence: TGTGCCTCCCCGACTAGCGGGAGTTTGGGCACAGATACGCAGTATTTT. The full variable domain, its missing parts supplied by reference TRBV2 and TRBJ2-3, is EPEVTQTPSHQVTQMGQEVILRCVPISNHLYFYWYRQILGQKVEFLVSFYNNEISEKSEIFDDQFSVERPDGSNFTLKIRSTKLEDSAMYFCASPTSGSLGTDTQYFGPGTRLTVL.

The chain combines TRBV6-5 with TRBJ2-2; 9 nucleotides agree with TRBD1. Germline values: CDR1 MNHEY, CDR2 SVGAGI. The CDR3 length is 15 residues. Germline trimming cut 4 bases from V and 1 base from J; bases unmatched to any gene: 1. CDR3 in amino acids: CASSSGQGNTGELFF. The CDR3 DNA is TGTGCCAGCAGTTCGGGACAGGGGAACACCGGGGAGCTGTTTTTT.

This chain uses TRBV4-2 with TRBJ2-1, with TRBD2 matching 9 bases. CDR3 length: 15 residues. J gave up 8 bases and V 0 bases, and 5 bases lay outside the gene matches. Germline CDR1 LGHNA, CDR2 YNFKEQ. The CDR3 DNA is TGTGCCAGCAGCCAAGAGCGGGGGGGCCCCTATGAGCAGTTCTTC. Protein sequence: CASSQERGGPYEQFF.

This clone was observed a handful of times. The V gene is TRBV11-1, the J gene TRBJ1-1; the match to TRBD1 covers 9 bases. Trimming took 5 bases from V and 7 from J; bases not matched to a gene: 8. The CDR3 is 14 residues long. The V gene's germline CDR1 is SGHAT and CDR2 FQDESV (reference sequence). As DNA, the CDR3 is TGTGCCAGCAGCCTTGGGACAGGGTCTCGTGAAGCTTTCTTT. Translation gives CASSLGTGSREAFF.

This clone was found once. The J gene is TRBJ1-4, the V gene TRBV28; D possibly corresponds to TRBD1 (6 bases). The CDR3 sequence is 14 residues long. Germline CDR1 is MDHEN and CDR2 is SYDVKM. Trimming left V 5 bases short and J 7 bases short, with 14 bases between. DNA of the CDR3: TGTGCCAGCAGTCCCGACAGGACCGGTGAAAAACTGTTTTTT. Translating gives CASSPDRTGEKLFF.

This clone was found once. V and J are TRBV7-8 and TRBJ2-5; 11 nucleotides line up with TRBD2. Trimming took 0 bases from V and 12 from J; bases not matched to a gene: 15. Germline V gene sequence: CDR1 SGHVS, CDR2 FQNEAQ. This CDR3 spans 17 amino acids. In nucleotides, the CDR3 is TGTGCCAGCAGCTTAGCGCCCGGGGGACTAGCGGACCAAGCGGAGTACTTC. As protein: CASSLAPGGLADQAEYF.

V gene TRBV7-9 combines with J gene TRBJ1-6; D unclear. Germline lookup yields CDR1 SEHNR and CDR2 FQNEAQ (reference sequence). Trimming cost V 4 bases and J 7 bases, with 11 bases left between them. This CDR3 region has 14 residues. CDR3 residues: CASSSDTSNSPLHF. CDR3 bases: TGTGCCAGCAGCTCCGACACTTCAAATTCACCCCTCCACTTT.

V gene TRBV19 combines with J gene TRBJ2-7; TRBD1 agrees at 8 bases. There are 16 residues in the CDR3. CDR1 and CDR2 from the germline V gene are LNHDA and SQIVND (reference sequence). V was pared by 5 bases and J by 0 bases, with 9 bases of the junction left unmatched. DNA of the CDR3: TGTGCCAGTAGTTCCCGACGGACAGGGAGCTCCTACGAGCAGTACTTC. It specifies CASSSRRTGSSYEQYF.

The chain couples TRBV6-6 to TRBJ2-1, with D tentatively TRBD2 (5 bases). This CDR3 region has 14 residues. Germline V gene data show CDR1 as MNHNY and CDR2 as SVGAGI (reference sequence). V gave up 6 bases and J gave up 4 bases, with 13 bases separating them. The CDR3 protein is CASRAGALYNEQFF. The CDR3 coding sequence is TGTGCCAGCAGGGCGGGCGCGTTATACAATGAGCAGTTCTTC.

The chain is built from TRBV24-1 and TRBJ2-3, with D perhaps TRBD1 (6 bases). The CDR3 loop spans 15 amino acids. The germline V gene encodes CDR1 KGHDR and CDR2 SFDVKD. The V end lost 0 bases, the J end lost 8 bases, and 14 bases lay between the germline ends. This chain's CDR3 is CATSDLQPGEGTQYF. The CDR3 DNA sequence: TGTGCCACCAGTGATTTGCAGCCAGGGGAAGGTACGCAGTATTTT.

The chain couples TRBV20-1 to TRBJ2-5; 12 nucleotides line up with TRBD2. Trimming at V came to 3 bases and at J to 2 bases, leaving 7 bases not matched to a gene. The CDR3 spans 16 residues. The germline V gene has CDR1 DFQATT and CDR2 SNEGSKA (reference sequence). The CDR3 sequence is CSASPWTSGKQETQYF. The DNA of the CDR3 is TGCAGTGCTAGTCCTTGGACTAGCGGGAAACAAGAGACCCAGTACTTC.

The chain links TRBV5-1 to TRBJ1-1; 8 bases are a match to TRBD1. The CDR3 sequence is 16 residues long. Germline CDR1 and CDR2: SGHRS and YFSETQ. With 4 bases clipped from V and 0 bases from J, the junction kept 8 bases outside the gene matches. The CDR3, as DNA: TGCGCCAGCAGCGTCGGACAGGGATCCTTGAACACTGAAGCTTTCTTT. Its translation is CASSVGQGSLNTEAFF.

The chain has TRBV5-1 and TRBJ1-1; possibly TRBD1 for D (5 bases). CDR3 length: 15 residues. Per the germline V gene, CDR1 is SGHRS and CDR2 is YFSETQ. Trimming shortened V by 4 bases and J by 0 bases, and 13 bases separated the two germline ends. The CDR3 coding sequence is TGCGCCAGCAGCGGCAGTCAGGGTATGAACACTGAAGCTTTCTTT. Translation: CASSGSQGMNTEAFF.

This clone has a handful of counts. This chain connects TRBV3-1 (or the pseudogene TRBV3-2) to TRBJ2-7, with 16 bases lining up with TRBD2. Per germline, CDR1 LGHDT and CDR2 YNNKEL (reference sequence). V was clipped by 0 bases and J by 4 bases; unmatched bases: 6. This CDR3 spans 18 amino acids. The CDR3 here is CASSQDHPGLAGGYEQYF. For the CDR3, the DNA is TGTGCCAGCAGCCAAGACCACCCGGGACTAGCGGGAGGGTACGAGCAGTACTTC.

The chain employs TRBV13 and TRBJ1-3; TRBD1 agrees at 8 bases. Unmatched junction bases numbered 4, after V lost 3 bases and J lost 0 bases. The germline CDR1 and CDR2 sequences are PRHDT and FYEKMQ (reference sequence). The CDR3 covers 16 residues. In DNA, the CDR3 is TGTGCCAGCAGCTTCGGGACAGGTCTCTCTGGAAACACCATATATTTT. Amino acid sequence: CASSFGTGLSGNTIYF. Combining the CDR3 with reference TRBV13 and TRBJ1-3 gives the whole variable domain AAGVIQSPRHLIKEKRETATLKCYPIPRHDTVYWYQQGPGQDPQFLISFYEKMQSDKGSIPDRFSAQQFSDYHSELNMSSLELGDSALYFCASSFGTGLSGNTIYFGEGSWLTVV.

V gene TRBV6-2 or TRBV6-3 combines with J gene TRBJ2-7, with 9 bases lining up with TRBD1. The CDR3 runs 14 residues. Germline V gene data show CDR1 as MNHEY and CDR2 as SVGEGT. V lost 0 bases to trimming and J lost 3 bases; unmatched junction nucleotides: 0. The CDR3 here is CASSYSTGGYEQYF. The CDR3 coding sequence is TGTGCCAGCAGTTACTCGACAGGGGGCTACGAGCAGTACTTC.

This chain links TRBV2 with TRBJ2-5, with D tentatively TRBD1 (6 bases). This CDR3 has 12 residues. V lost 7 bases, J lost 7 bases, and 13 bases lay in between. The germline V gene has CDR1 SNHLY and CDR2 FYNNEI. In DNA form, the CDR3 reads TGTGCCAGCACCCAGGGGCCAAGGACCCAGTACTTC. This gives the protein CASTQGPRTQYF.

The V and J genes are TRBV20-1 and TRBJ2-7; D is perhaps TRBD1 (5 bases). The germline CDR1 and CDR2 sequences are DFQATT and SNEGSKA (reference sequence). V lost 3 bases, J lost 6 bases, and 15 bases lay in between. This CDR3 is 13 amino acids long. DNA for the CDR3: TGCAGTGCTAGTAGTGGGGCGACTCTCGAGCAGTACTTC. It translates to CSASSGATLEQYF.

This CDR3 reads CSASPGGRSGFF. The CDR3 DNA reads as TGCAGTGCTAGTCCGGGAGGGAGGAGTGGGTTCTTC. The V and J genes are TRBV20-1 and TRBJ2-1, with 8 positions matching TRBD2. J lost 15 bases, V lost 3 bases, and 10 bases had no gene match. Germline V CDR1 and CDR2: DFQATT, SNEGSKA (reference sequence). The CDR3 length is 12 residues.

The chain couples TRBV24-1 to TRBJ2-2; maybe TRBD2 (6 bases). The CDR3 is made up of 16 amino acids. The germline V gene encodes CDR1 KGHDR and CDR2 SFDVKD. V dropped 3 bases and J dropped 3 bases, with 13 bases sitting between them. CDR3 DNA sequence: TGTGCCACCAGTGATCCGGGGGTCGGGGACACCGGGGAGCTGTTTTTT. Amino acid sequence: CATSDPGVGDTGELFF.

The chain links TRBV7-2 to TRBJ1-6; D possibly corresponds to TRBD1 (6 bases). The ends were cut back, 5 bases at V and 6 bases at J, with 17 bases in the middle. This CDR3 contains 16 residues. The germline V gene encodes CDR1 SGHTA and CDR2 FQGNSA. Written as DNA, the CDR3 is TGTGCCAGCAGCCCGCAGCCTCCAGGGGCTAATTCACCCCTCCACTTT. It specifies CASSPQPPGANSPLHF.

The rearrangement joins TRBV5-1 to TRBJ2-2, with TRBD2 matching 9 bases. CDR3 length equals 17 residues. Trimming removed 1 base from V and 7 bases from J; junction bases left unmatched: 11. Germline V gene lookup returns CDR1 SGHRS and CDR2 YFSETQ. CDR3: CASSLYDAGGPGGELFF. The CDR3, as DNA: TGCGCCAGCAGCTTGTACGATGCGGGGGGGCCTGGCGGGGAGCTGTTTTTT.

This clone was picked up many times. V and J are TRBV3-1 (or the pseudogene TRBV3-2) and TRBJ1-3; no clear D gene. V lost 5 bases to trimming and J lost 2 bases, with 16 bases between them. The germline CDR1 and CDR2 sequences are LGHDT and YNNKEL (reference sequence). The CDR3 spans 16 residues. CDR3 DNA sequence: TGTGCCAGCAGCTCGAGCGGACGGGCGACTGGAAACACCATATATTTT. Protein: CASSSSGRATGNTIYF.

The chain combines TRBV11-2 with TRBJ2-1; D possibly corresponds to TRBD2 (5 bases). Trimming shortened V by 0 bases and J by 0 bases, and 15 bases separated the two germline ends. The CDR3 runs 18 residues. Germline V gene sequence: CDR1 SGHAT, CDR2 FQNNGV. CDR3 sequence (DNA): TGTGCCAGCAGCTTAGAAGGGTTCGAGCGGAGCTCCTACAATGAGCAGTTCTTC. It encodes CASSLEGFERSSYNEQFF.

V gene TRBV19 combines with J gene TRBJ2-3, with 8 bases matching TRBD2. The V segment lost 7 bases and the J segment 3 bases; nucleotides outside the gene matches: 9. CDR1 is LNHDA and CDR2 is SQIVND in the germline V gene (reference sequence). The CDR3 covers 15 residues. CDR3 region: CASTDSPGGTDTQYF. CDR3 in DNA: TGTGCCAGTACTGACAGCCCGGGGGGGACAGATACGCAGTATTTT.

The J gene is TRBJ2-1, the V gene TRBV5-1, with 8 nucleotides matching TRBD2. With 0 bases clipped from V and 4 bases from J, the junction kept 3 bases outside the gene matches. This CDR3 has 15 residues. The germline CDR1 and CDR2 sequences are SGHRS and YFSETQ. The CDR3 here is CASSLGAGVYNEQFF. In DNA, the CDR3 is TGCGCCAGCAGCTTGGGAGCGGGGGTTTACAATGAGCAGTTCTTC.

The chain carries TRBV19 and TRBJ2-3; D might be TRBD2 (6 bases). The germline V and J ends were trimmed by 1 base and 4 bases, with 9 bases remaining between them. CDR1 and CDR2 from the germline V gene are LNHDA and SQIVND (reference sequence). The CDR3 loop spans 14 amino acids. CDR3 in amino acids: CASSIGLVSDTQYF. In DNA form, the CDR3 reads TGTGCCAGTAGTATAGGACTAGTTTCAGATACGCAGTATTTT.

This chain links TRBV28 with TRBJ2-1, with TRBD2 matching 8 bases. Germline trimming cut 7 bases from V and 3 bases from J; bases unmatched to any gene: 8. Germline-derived CDR1 and CDR2 are MDHEN and SYDVKM. This CDR3 is 15 amino acids long. CDR3 region: CASITGGALYNEQFF. CDR3 nucleotide sequence: TGTGCCAGCATTACGGGGGGGGCTCTCTACAATGAGCAGTTCTTC.

This chain joins TRBV5-1 and TRBJ2-3, with D possibly being TRBD2 (6 bases). There are 16 residues in the CDR3. Trimming left V 0 bases short and J 0 bases short, with 11 bases between. In germline, CDR1 is SGHRS, CDR2 YFSETQ. CDR3 residues: CASSLARAGSTDTQYF. The CDR3 bases are TGCGCCAGCAGCTTGGCCAGGGCGGGGAGCACAGATACGCAGTATTTT.

The CDR3 protein is CASSPPGTDTQYF. CDR3 sequence (DNA): TGTGCCAGCTCACCCCCGGGCACAGATACGCAGTATTTT. The J gene is TRBJ2-3, the V gene TRBV18; the D is unclear. This CDR3 has 13 amino acids. Germline loops: CDR1 KGHSH, CDR2 LQKENI. The germline V and J ends were trimmed by 3 bases and 1 base, with 5 bases remaining between them. The full variable domain, in which reference TRBV18 and TRBJ2-3 provide the parts outside the CDR3, is NAGVMQNPRHLVRRRGQEARLRCSPMKGHSHVYWYRQLPEEGLKFMVYLQKENIIDESGMPKERFSAEFPKEGPSILRIQQVVRGDSAAYFCASSPPGTDTQYFGPGTRLTVL.

This chain uses TRBV7-9 with TRBJ2-7, with a weak D call TRBD1 (6 bases). Germline lookup yields CDR1 SEHNR and CDR2 FQNEAQ (reference sequence). This CDR3 has 14 amino acids. The V end lost 1 base, the J end lost 3 bases, and 10 bases lay between the germline ends. CDR3 DNA: TGTGCCAGCAGCTTAGGGTCAGGGGTCTACGAGCAGTACTTC. Translation: CASSLGSGVYEQYF.